This T cell receptor beta chain was sequenced during a study of T-cell memory formation after mild COVID-19. This clonotype was observed a few times. The antigen is undetermined. Looked up from germline, CDR1 is MGHRA and CDR2 is YSYEKL. V lost 0 bases to trimming and J lost 5 bases, with 8 bases between them. CDR3 length: 14 residues. TCRdb re-analysed the 5' RACE reads in MiXCR, keeping a single row per CDR3 protein. The repertoire includes about 350,000 distinct CDR3 sequences, about 13% of them detected once, and approximately 21% sits in the top ten. Study-level points and caveats: Clones from the second wave (peaking day 37) had unconfirmed SARS-CoV-2 specificity. The appearance of some responding clones in pre-infection memory suggested that cross-reactive memory joined. Among clones contracting day 15 to 85, CD4/CD8 was balanced, whereas later expanders leaned CD4+.

This sequence originates from a man aged 18 to 29 who had mild COVID-19 (a few samples of this study predate the infection). Cell type and time point are not known. The chain employs TRBV4-1 and TRBJ2-4, with unresolved D. The sequenced sample was PBMCs or a T cell subset sorted from them (not recorded which). The CDR3 DNA reads TGCGCCAGCAGCCAAGATCCGGGTGAAAACATTCAGTACTTC. Protein sequence: CASSQDPGENIQYF.